This is a list of T cell receptor beta chains from one sample in a study of cytomegalovirus exposure and HLA in healthy donors. Profiling relied on immunoSEQ multiplex PCR, and the TCRdb table lists in-frame clones only, not all of them. The data contain tens of thousands of clones, around 80% of them singletons. The specimen sequenced was PBMCs. These receptor sequences come from a man aged 50-60 years in good health and CMV-seropositive. Both conserved end residues are part of each CDR3. A D gene is named only where the DNA matches it firmly.

>TRBV11-2|.|TRBJ2-5
CASSLDLVRTQYF
TGTGCCAGCAGCTTAGATCTGGTCAGGACCCAGTACTTC
>TRBV30|.|TRBJ1-2
CAWSAQIGRGYGYTF
TGTGCCTGGAGTGCCCAGATAGGAAGGGGCTATGGCTACACCTTC
>TRBV7-9|TRBD1|TRBJ1-5
CSSSLGGQVHNQPQHF
TGTTCCAGCAGCTTAGGAGGACAGGTTCACAATCAGCCCCAGCATTTT
>TRBV6-1|TRBD2|TRBJ2-2
CASTHGLADGELFF
TGTGCCAGCACTCACGGACTAGCGGACGGGGAGCTGTTTTTT
>TRBV5-1|.|TRBJ1-4
CASSFDSRATNEKLFF
TGCGCCAGCAGCTTTGACAGCCGGGCAACTAATGAAAAACTGTTTTTT
>TRBV5-1|.|TRBJ1-3
CASSVAISSGNTIYF
TGCGCCAGCAGCGTAGCTATCAGCTCTGGAAACACCATATATTTT
>TRBV18|TRBD1|TRBJ1-2
CASSPGTGANYGYTF
TGTGCCAGCTCACCGGGGACAGGGGCTAACTATGGCTACACCTTC
>TRBV11-3|.|TRBJ2-1
CASSLLASTYNEQFF
TGTGCCAGCAGCCTGCTAGCGTCGACCTACAATGAGCAGTTCTTC
>TRBV10-1|TRBD2|TRBJ2-7
CASSESRASGSSYERYF
TGCGCCAGCAGTGAGTCTAGGGCGAGCGGGAGCTCCTACGAGCGGTACTTC
>TRBV11-2|TRBD2|TRBJ2-3
CASRPPGLGTDTQYF
TGTGCCAGCAGGCCCCCGGGACTAGGCACAGATACGCAGTATTTT
>TRBV4-1|.|TRBJ1-5
CASSQYSNQPQHF
TGCGCCAGCAGCCAATATAGCAATCAGCCCCAGCATTTT
>TRBV5-1|.|TRBJ2-7
CASSLEGAYEQYF
TGCGCCAGCAGCTTGGAAGGGGCCTACGAGCAGTACTTC